This TCR beta chain was retrieved from a study of CD8 T cells in Susac syndrome. The study, taken as a whole, reports: Individuals included in the TCR sequencing and HLA analysis were acknowledged by the study to be relatively few in number.

To note about this clonotype: The antigen is unknown.

Trimming removed 11 bases from V and 3 bases from J, with 14 bases in between. CDR1 and CDR2 (germline): ENHRY, SYGVKD. The CDR3 runs 13 residues. Sequencing of TCR beta was carried out in blood CD8+ and CD4+ T cells. The multiple sclerosis controls comprised treatment-naive patients whose relapsing-remitting disease was stable or active. The RNA, about 0.45 to 1 ug, was put through reverse transcription using random hexamers. MiXCR was run by TCRdb on the immunoSEQ multiplex PCR reads, yielding one entry per CDR3 protein. The sample yields around 170,000 distinct CDR3 sequences, roughly 95% seen once.

The sequencing input was CD8+ T cells from PBMCs. The TCR originated in a human donor with multiple sclerosis. The chain is built from TRBV10-3 and TRBJ1-5; maybe TRBD1 (5 bases). CDR3 sequence (DNA): TGTGCCCCCCCTGACAGTCCCAATCAGCCCCAGCATTTT. Protein: CAPPDSPNQPQHF.